The 4 T cell receptor beta chains reported below all come from one sample, sequenced in a study of blood T cell repertoires in COVID-19. Only in-frame clones appear in the TCRdb table, and some are missing; sequencing was by immunoSEQ multiplex PCR. This table holds 120,000 to 150,000 clones, roughly 83% found once. Sequenced: PBMCs or T cells enriched from blood (not recorded which). These receptors came from a man between 35 and 55 years old with acute COVID-19.

The chain links TRBV14 to TRBJ2-2; the D gene is possibly TRBD2 (5 bases). CDR3 length: 16 amino acids. V lost 0 bases, J lost 4 bases, and 12 bases lay in between. Germline CDR1 SGHDN, CDR2 FVKESK. This chain's CDR3 is CASSQDTSGATGELFF. The CDR3 nucleotides are TGTGCCAGCAGCCAAGATACCAGCGGCGCCACCGGGGAGCTGTTTTTT. The whole variable domain, remainder taken from reference TRBV14 and TRBJ2-2, is EAGVTQFPSHSVIEKGQTVTLRCDPISGHDNLYWYRRVMGKEIKFLLHFVKESKQDESGMPNNRFLAERTGGTYSTLKVQPAELEDSGVYFCASSQDTSGATGELFFGEGSRLTVL.

V is TRBV5-1 and J is TRBJ2-1, with TRBD2 identical over 10 bases. The CDR3 has 18 residues. J lost 3 bases, V lost 3 bases, and 12 bases had no gene match. Germline V gene data show CDR1 as SGHRS and CDR2 as YFSETQ. The DNA of the CDR3 is TGCGCCAGCAGCTCGACGACTATTAGCGGGGGGTACTACAATGAGCAGTTCTTC. This gives the protein CASSSTTISGGYYNEQFF.

The rearrangement uses TRBV11-2 and TRBJ2-7; TRBD1 agrees at 7 bases. The trim removed 2 bases at V and 2 bases at J, leaving 6 bases unmatched. Germline-derived CDR1 and CDR2 are SGHAT and FQNNGV. The CDR3 has 15 amino acids. The CDR3 DNA reads as TGTGCCAGCAGCTTAAGACAGGGACCTACCTACGAGCAGTACTTC. Its translation is CASSLRQGPTYEQYF. The full variable domain, with the rest looked up from reference TRBV11-2 and TRBJ2-7, is EAGVAQSPRYKIIEKRQSVAFWCNPISGHATLYWYQQILGQGPKLLIQFQNNGVVDDSQLPKDRFSAERLKGVDSTLKIQPAKLEDSAVYLCASSLRQGPTYEQYFGPGTRLTVT.

V and J are TRBV19 and TRBJ1-5, with a possible D match to TRBD1 (5 bases). Looked up from germline, CDR1 is LNHDA and CDR2 is SQIVND (reference sequence). CDR3 length: 15 residues. The V gene lost 6 bases and the J gene lost 4 bases, with 16 bases spanning the gap. CDR3 in DNA: TGTGCCAGTAGAACCGGGACGGGAGGTAATCAGCCCCAGCATTTT. Amino acids: CASRTGTGGNQPQHF.